The T cell receptor (beta chain) described here comes from a study of CD8+CD57+ T cells in acquired aplastic anemia. Points from the study as a whole: The study identified 25 to 30 CD8+ CDR3 sequences shared by patients and controls.

Previously, flow cytometry had revealed CD8+CD57+ cell expansion in the patients chosen for sequencing. Patients had undergone no therapy by the time their blood was sampled. As for this clonotype: Its antigen remains unknown.

V was shortened by 0 bases and J by 2 bases, with 13 bases between the two germline ends. CDR1 and CDR2 from the germline V gene are DFQATT and SNEGSKA (reference sequence). This CDR3 is 15 amino acids long. Researchers used genomic DNA as the template to profile TCR beta VDJ and CDR3. TCRdb fed the reads into MiXCR, producing one record per CDR3 protein. Here the sample spans more than 150,000 distinct CDR3 sequences, 48% being singletons. The chain uses TRBV20-1 and TRBJ2-5; D is perhaps TRBD1 (6 bases). Sample: sorted CD4+, CD8+, or CD8+CD57+ T cells (not recorded which) from PBMCs. The sequence was collected from a human donor with aplastic anemia. This chain's CDR3 is CSARDQSTGQETQYF. CDR3 DNA: TGCAGTGCTAGAGATCAATCTACAGGGCAAGAGACCCAGTACTTC.